These 7 T cell receptor beta chains were all obtained from the same sample, sequenced in a study of Tregs in tolerant kidney transplant recipients. Generated by immunoSEQ multiplex PCR, the TCRdb table keeps only in-frame clones and is missing some. Found here are fewer than 55,000 clones; the top ten clones hold about 0.82%. The sample consisted of CD4+ T cells from blood, taken before the transplant. The receptor source for this set is a human donor who received a combined kidney and bone marrow transplant.

A word on this clone: The read gets to within 3 residues of the CDR3 end, and the germline J gene fills in the rest. The V gene is TRBV7-9, the J gene TRBJ2-2; D call uncertain. Per the germline V gene, CDR1 is SEHNR and CDR2 is FQNEAQ (reference sequence). The CDR3 is 15 amino acids. The germline V and J ends were trimmed by 3 bases and 1 base, with 9 bases remaining between them. The sequenced CDR3 bases are TGTGCCAGCAGCTTCAACAACCAGAACACCGGGGAG. Translated: CASSFNNQNTGE. In full, the CDR3 reads CASSFNNQNTGELFF.

CDR3 DNA (partial): TGTGCCTGGAGGGGGGGGACTGAA. This encodes CAWRGGTE. The entire CDR3 reads CAWRGGTEAFF. The chain combines TRBV30 with TRBJ1-1; possibly TRBD1 for D (5 bases). The read is 3 residues too short to cover the CDR3 end, so that end is filled in from the germline J gene. Germline V gene sequence: CDR1 GTSNPN, CDR2 SVGIG (reference sequence). CDR3 size: 11 residues. Trimming stripped 3 bases from V and 5 bases from J, with 7 bases between.

On this clone: The CDR3 extends 3 residues past the end of the read, so its final part is completed from the germline J gene. The chain uses TRBV20-1 and TRBJ2-3, with D perhaps matching TRBD2 (5 bases). CDR3 length equals 12 residues. The V and J ends lost 5 bases and 6 bases respectively, with 12 bases between them. Germline CDR1 reads DFQATT; CDR2 reads SNEGSKA (reference sequence). The covered CDR3 bases are TGCAGTGCTCCTATTGAGCGGGATACG. Protein product: CSAPIERDT. The whole CDR3 sequence is CSAPIERDTQYF.

Remarks on this clone: The sequence runs out 3 residues before the end of the CDR3; the remainder is reconstructed from the germline J gene. The rearrangement uses TRBV30 and TRBJ1-1; D may be TRBD1 (6 bases). Germline CDR1 is GTSNPN and CDR2 is SVGIG (reference sequence). The CDR3 has 14 amino acids. The sequenced part of the CDR3 DNA is TGTGCCTGGAGTGTAGAGGGGGGGCGCTGGGAG. Translation gives CAWSVEGGRWE. The entire CDR3 reads CAWSVEGGRWEAFF. The variable domain in full, completed from reference TRBV30 and TRBJ1-1, reads SQTIHQWPATLVQPVGSPLSLECTVEGTSNPNLYWYRQAAGRGLQLLFYSVGIGQISSEVPQNLSASRPQDRQFILSSKKLLLSDSGFYLCAWSVEGGRWEAFFGQGTRLTVV.

Comments on this clone: With the read ending 3 residues before the CDR3 end, the germline J gene is used to fill in that end. V is TRBV7-9 and J is TRBJ2-7; D remains ambiguous. Germline values: CDR1 SEHNR, CDR2 FQNEAQ (reference sequence). The CDR3 is 13 residues long. V shed 5 bases and J shed 6 bases, with 14 bases lying between them. The CDR3 reads CASSDFQFGEQYF. CDR3 DNA (partial): TGTGCCAGCAGCGACTTCCAGTTTGGCGAG.

Regarding this clone: The CDR3 end falls 3 residues outside the read, so it is completed with the germline J gene. J is TRBJ1-4 and V is TRBV19; D remains ambiguous. The CDR3 consists of 14 residues. Germline V gene sequence: CDR1 LNHDA, CDR2 SQIVND (reference sequence). Between the trimmed V and J ends, which lost 4 bases and 5 bases, there was a span of 11 bases. This CDR3 is CASSRSGLNEKLFF. Partial CDR3 DNA: TGTGCCAGTAGTAGGTCAGGCCTAAATGAAAAA. Combining the CDR3 with reference TRBV19 and TRBJ1-4 gives the whole variable domain DGGITQSPKYLFRKEGQNVTLSCEQNLNHDAMYWYRQDPGQGLRLIYYSQIVNDFQKGDIAEGYSVSREKKESFPLTVTSAQKNPTAFYLCASSRSGLNEKLFFGSGTQLSVL.

Points on this clone: The read ends 3 residues before the CDR3 terminus; that terminus is restored from the germline J gene. V is TRBV19 and J is TRBJ2-6, with D possibly TRBD1 on 6 matching bases. The germline gives CDR1 LNHDA, CDR2 SQIVND (reference sequence). Deletions cut 7 bases from V and 3 bases from J, with 25 bases between. The CDR3 has 19 amino acids. The CDR3 DNA, read in part, is TGTGCCAGTACCCCTCTCGGAGGTTTTGGGGGCGATGGGGCCAACGTC. Residues: CASTPLGGFGGDGANV. The whole CDR3 region reads CASTPLGGFGGDGANVLTF.